This TCR beta chain stems from a study of blood T cells in healthy people across ages. The CDR3 has 16 amino acids. J was trimmed by 7 bases and V by 4 bases; bases with no gene match: 7. Germline CDR1 and CDR2: KGHDR and SFDVKD. The second PCR ran roughly 6 to 12 cycles with a sample-barcoded 5' primer and J-beta primers. Tags on each cDNA molecule came from a template-switch adaptor with 12 random nucleotides. A single record per CDR3 protein comes from TCRdb applying MiXCR to the 5' RACE reads. Of roughly 800,000 distinct CDR3 sequences detected, around a quarter appear once; the ten largest clones hold 3% to 4%. Whole-study findings and limits: Expanded clonotype shifts may have been confounded, as the donors had an unknown CMV status.

This clonotype was counted only a few times. What it binds is not known. This same sample was also taken into another study, of T cells of mothers and their children. That source notes: Related mother-child pairs showed slightly, non-significantly higher overlap than unrelated pairs. Evidence of persistent microchimeric T cell clones was absent.

Sequenced: blood. The clonotype originates from a boy between 10 and 17 years old in good health. This rearrangement joins TRBV24-1 to TRBJ2-2; 11 bases match TRBD2. The CDR3 protein is CATSEVAGGPGGELFF. The CDR3 bases are TGTGCCACCAGTGAAGTAGCGGGAGGGCCCGGCGGGGAGCTGTTTTTT.